These 18 T cell receptor beta chains originate from one sample sequenced in a study of OX40 agonist ivuxolimab in advanced cancers. This table comes from immunoSEQ multiplex PCR, and its TCRdb copy is limited to in-frame clones, with some not included. Of around 80,000 clones in the sample, 94% were seen once. This specimen consisted of CD4+ or CD8+ T cells sorted from blood, obtained in a trial of the OX40 agonist ivuxolimab. The receptor set was obtained from an adult with an advanced solid tumor such as melanoma, head and neck, liver or kidney cancer.

Comment on this clone: Germline is not matched at one junction end, which may reflect a read error. This CDR3 is also generated by other DNA sequences in the sample. The V call is TRBV14, the J call TRBJ2-7; no firm D call. There are 11 residues in the CDR3. The germline CDR1 and CDR2 sequences are SGHDN and FVKESK. The CDR3 DNA sequence: TGTGCCAGCAGCCAATCTGACGAACAGTACTTC. Translated, it gives CASSQSDEQYF.

The V and J genes are TRBV27 and TRBJ2-1, with 8 bases matching TRBD1. CDR1 is MNHEY, CDR2 SMNVEV, per germline (reference sequence). CDR3 size: 16 residues. The V gene end was trimmed by 4 bases and the J gene end by 5 bases; junction bases not matched to a gene: 10. CDR3 residues: CASSSLTGDKDNEQFF. The CDR3 DNA sequence: TGTGCCAGCAGTTCCCTGACAGGGGATAAGGACAATGAGCAGTTCTTC.

The gene calls are TRBV4-3 and TRBJ1-2; a possible D gene is TRBD1 (6 bases). The germline V gene has CDR1 LGHNA and CDR2 YSLEER. V lost 4 bases and J 2 bases, leaving 17 bases between the germline ends. The CDR3 is made up of 16 amino acids. CDR3 residues: CASSLETGRSNYGYTF. The CDR3 DNA sequence: TGCGCCAGCAGCCTGGAAACAGGGCGGTCCAACTATGGCTACACCTTC.

The V gene is TRBV5-1, the J gene TRBJ2-7; D possibly matches TRBD1 or TRBD2 (7 bases each). CDR3 length equals 16 residues. CDR1 is SGHRS, CDR2 YFSETQ, per germline. Trimming stripped 4 bases from V and 4 bases from J, with 21 bases between. Here the CDR3 reads CASSPGDREGIYEQYF. CDR3 DNA sequence: TGCGCCAGCAGCCCAGGAGACAGGGAGGGGATTTACGAGCAGTACTTC.

The chain employs TRBV7-2 and TRBJ2-2; D not certain. The ends were cut back, 5 bases at V and 1 base at J, with 14 bases in the middle. The CDR3 contains 16 residues. Per germline, CDR1 SGHTA and CDR2 FQGNSA. DNA of the CDR3: TGTGCCAGCAGCGCCCGGCCGTGGCGGAACACCGGGGAGCTGTTTTTT. Encoded protein: CASSARPWRNTGELFF.

This chain joins TRBV6-1 and TRBJ2-7; D might be TRBD1 (5 bases). The CDR3 contains 13 residues. CDR1 MNHNS and CDR2 SASEGT come from the germline V gene. The V and J ends lost 5 bases and 2 bases respectively, with 10 bases between them. The CDR3 here is CASSRGGPYEQYF. The CDR3 DNA is TGTGCCAGCAGTAGGGGCGGCCCCTACGAGCAGTACTTC.

The V call is TRBV10-3, the J call TRBJ2-5, with D perhaps matching TRBD1 or TRBD2 (5 bases each). The J call may be in error: the DNA end matches TRBJ2-7 better. Per the germline V gene, CDR1 is ENHRY and CDR2 is SYGVKD. The CDR3 is made up of 14 amino acids. CDR3 in amino acids: CAISESGTGYEQYF. CDR3 bases: TGTGCCATCAGTGAGTCGGGGACGGGCTACGAGCAGTACTTC.

The gene calls are TRBV7-9 and TRBJ1-1, with no clear D. Germline CDR1 SEHNR, CDR2 FQNEAQ (reference sequence). The CDR3 has 14 residues. The V end lost 5 bases, the J end lost 1 base, and 11 bases lay between the germline ends. The CDR3 protein is CASSLDGPNTEAFF. The CDR3 nucleotides are TGTGCCAGCAGCCTCGACGGACCGAACACTGAAGCTTTCTTT.

Only one count was recorded for this clone. The chain uses TRBV19 and TRBJ2-1, with D possibly matching TRBD2 (5 bases). Deletions cut 4 bases from V and 2 bases from J, with 6 bases between. This CDR3 contains 13 residues. Germline assignment: CDR1 LNHDA and CDR2 SQIVND (reference sequence). As DNA, the CDR3 is TGTGCCAGTAGTAACGGGGCCTACAATGAGCAGTTCTTC. Protein product: CASSNGAYNEQFF.

The chain carries TRBV7-9 and TRBJ2-1, with D maybe TRBD1 (6 bases). Per the germline V gene, CDR1 is SEHNR and CDR2 is FQNEAQ (reference sequence). V gave up 5 bases and J gave up 6 bases, with 11 bases separating them. The CDR3 is 13 residues long. The CDR3 coding sequence is TGTGCCAGCAGCGGGGGCCCGCCCAATGAGCAGTTCTTC. Protein: CASSGGPPNEQFF.

This chain uses TRBV9 with TRBJ2-1; TRBD2 agrees at 8 bases. The J segment lost 4 bases and the V segment lost 2 bases, leaving 5 bases of the junction unmatched. This CDR3 spans 15 amino acids. Germline values: CDR1 SGDLS, CDR2 YYNGEE. CDR3 sequence: CASSVRLALYNEQFF. CDR3 nucleotide sequence: TGTGCCAGCAGCGTCCGACTAGCGCTATACAATGAGCAGTTCTTC.

The chain is built from TRBV5-1 and TRBJ2-1, with a weak D call TRBD2 (6 bases). This CDR3 spans 15 amino acids. The V end was cut by 4 bases, the J end by 5 bases, with 16 bases between. Germline assignment: CDR1 SGHRS and CDR2 YFSETQ. The CDR3: CASSRNGGTNNEQFF. The CDR3 DNA is TGCGCCAGCAGCCGAAATGGGGGGACCAACAATGAGCAGTTCTTC. Supplemented by reference TRBV5-1 and TRBJ2-1, the full variable domain reads KAGVTQTPRYLIKTRGQQVTLSCSPISGHRSVSWYQQTPGQGLQFLFEYFSETQRNKGNFPGRFSGRQFSNSRSEMNVSTLELGDSALYLCASSRNGGTNNEQFFGPGTRLTVL.

The chain has TRBV10-1 and TRBJ2-5; D is uncertain. Germline-derived CDR1 and CDR2 are WNHNN and SYGVQD (reference sequence). The CDR3 extends over 14 amino acids. Trimming pared 4 bases from V and 4 bases from J, leaving 13 bases between. The CDR3 DNA reads TGCGCCAGCAGTGTGGCCCGCTCAGGAGAGACCCAGTACTTC. Residues: CASSVARSGETQYF.

The rearrangement joins TRBV7-8 to TRBJ2-1; no clear D. V lost 5 bases and J lost 9, with 23 bases in between. CDR1 and CDR2 from the germline V gene are SGHVS and FQNEAQ. The CDR3 runs 16 residues. CDR3 residues: CASSNPNTGSTGEQFF. CDR3 sequence (DNA): TGTGCCAGCAGCAACCCCAACACCGGTTCCACGGGTGAGCAGTTCTTC.

V is TRBV6-1 and J is TRBJ1-2; D remains ambiguous. The CDR3 has 9 amino acids. CDR1 MNHNS and CDR2 SASEGT come from the germline V gene. V lost 8 bases, J lost 8 bases, and 6 bases lay in between. The CDR3 DNA reads as TGTGCCAGCGGGGTCGGCTACACCTTC. Its translation is CASGVGYTF.

This clone was recorded only once. The V gene is TRBV7-6, the J gene TRBJ2-7; 12 nucleotides align to TRBD2. Germline V gene lookup returns CDR1 SGHVS and CDR2 FNYEAQ. The CDR3 loop spans 15 amino acids. Losses at the gene ends were 5 bases for V and 5 bases for J; bases not matched to a gene: 7. CDR3: CASSRERLAGDEQYF. DNA of the CDR3: TGTGCCAGCAGCCGGGAAAGACTAGCGGGAGACGAGCAGTACTTC.

The chain is built from TRBV10-2 and TRBJ2-7; D ambiguous. V was shortened by 8 bases and J by 5 bases, with 16 bases between the two germline ends. CDR1 and CDR2 (germline): WSHSY, SAAADI. The length of the CDR3 is 13 residues. The CDR3 reads CASAGPLPHEQYF. In DNA, the CDR3 is TGCGCCAGCGCAGGTCCCCTTCCTCACGAGCAGTACTTC.

The J gene is TRBJ2-2, the V gene TRBV19, with D possibly matching TRBD1 (5 bases). Trimming left V 5 bases short and J 0 bases short, with 16 bases between. Germline-derived CDR1 and CDR2 are LNHDA and SQIVND (reference sequence). The CDR3 is 17 amino acids. DNA for the CDR3: TGTGCCAGTAGTGTCGACCCGAGACAGTCGAACACCGGGGAGCTGTTTTTT. Protein product: CASSVDPRQSNTGELFF.